This T cell receptor beta chain was found in a study of T cells in Graves' hyperthyroidism and ophthalmopathy. Study at large: Specimen type is peripheral blood, collected at initial diagnosis prior to any treatment.

From germline, CDR1 is MDHEN and CDR2 SYDVKM. The V gene lost 3 bases and the J gene lost 2 bases, with 10 bases spanning the gap. This CDR3 has 14 residues. Lactation, pregnancy, other autoimmune disease or uncontrolled infection led to exclusion of patients. Using RNA transcripts as the source, TCR beta CDR3 regions were amplified. RT-PCR in the first round (using the HTBI primer set) targeted the TCR CDR3. TCRdb redid the calling of the multiplex PCR reads with MiXCR, one entry per CDR3 protein. The data hold about 600,000 distinct CDR3 sequences, with about 14% observed a single time. This clonotype was found many times.

The gene calls are TRBV28 and TRBJ1-2; a weak D match, TRBD1 (5 bases). This receptor was obtained from a woman aged 45-65 years with Graves' ophthalmopathy. Sequencing was carried out using blood. The CDR3 DNA reads TGTGCCAGCAGTTTCGAGGGGAGAAACTATGGCTACACCTTC. Its translation: CASSFEGRNYGYTF.